This passage covers 15 T cell receptor beta chains from one sample sequenced in a study of cytomegalovirus exposure and HLA in healthy donors. The PCR contained 60 Vbeta and 13 Jbeta primers. This table comes from immunoSEQ multiplex PCR, and its TCRdb copy is limited to in-frame clones, with some not included. The table lists 200,000 or so clones, roughly 80% of them singletons, with 2.1% in the top ten. Sample: PBMCs. Receptors originate from a woman in her thirties in good health and CMV-seropositive.

This clone was counted once. The chain is built from TRBV28 and TRBJ2-7; the D gene is possibly TRBD1 (5 bases). Trimming cost V 6 bases and J 4 bases, with 16 bases left between them. The germline gives CDR1 MDHEN, CDR2 SYDVKM. The CDR3 has 14 amino acids. CDR3 protein: CASSTQGRYYEQYF. As DNA, the CDR3 is TGTGCCAGCAGCACGCAGGGCCGTTATTACGAGCAGTACTTC. The whole variable domain, remainder taken from reference TRBV28 and TRBJ2-7, is DVKVTQSSRYLVKRTGEKVFLECVQDMDHENMFWYRQDPGLGLRLIYFSYDVKMKEKGDIPEGYSVSREKKERFSLILESASTNQTSMYLCASSTQGRYYEQYFGPGTRLTVT.

This clone was observed a single time. The V gene is TRBV5-1, the J gene TRBJ1-3; D is possibly TRBD1 (5 bases). Germline V lookup: CDR1 SGHRS, CDR2 YFSETQ. This CDR3 has 18 amino acids. V lost 4 bases to trimming and J lost 0 bases, with 20 bases between them. CDR3 residues: CASSALQDSYHSGNTIYF. The DNA for the CDR3 is TGCGCCAGCAGCGCCCTACAGGATTCCTATCACTCTGGAAACACCATATATTTT.

Only a few counts were recorded for this clone. J is TRBJ1-1 and V is TRBV5-1; D may be TRBD1 (6 bases). Germline loops: CDR1 SGHRS, CDR2 YFSETQ. CDR3 size: 16 residues. Trimming pared 0 bases from V and 0 bases from J, leaving 12 bases between. CDR3 amino acids: CASSLVGGLVNTEAFF. CDR3 in DNA: TGCGCCAGCAGCTTGGTTGGGGGCCTGGTGAACACTGAAGCTTTCTTT.

The sample holds one count of this clone. The chain couples TRBV18 to TRBJ2-2, with 13 bases that match TRBD2. CDR1 is KGHSH, CDR2 LQKENI, per germline. V lost 5 bases and J lost 5; bases outside the gene matches: 8. This CDR3 contains 17 residues. CDR3 amino acids: CASSTHGLAGATGELFF. CDR3 coding DNA: TGTGCCAGCTCAACCCATGGACTAGCGGGAGCGACCGGGGAGCTGTTTTTT.

This clone was observed a few times. J is TRBJ2-1 and V is TRBV28; 8 bases are a match to TRBD2. CDR1 MDHEN and CDR2 SYDVKM come from the germline V gene. This CDR3 contains 15 residues. J gave up 3 bases and V 7 bases, and 8 bases lay outside the gene matches. This CDR3 reads CASTFSGNNYNEQFF. The CDR3 DNA is TGTGCCAGCACCTTTAGCGGGAACAACTACAATGAGCAGTTCTTC.

The rearrangement uses TRBV18 and TRBJ2-7; 10 bases are a match to TRBD1. The CDR3 is made up of 15 amino acids. Trimming at V came to 3 bases and at J to 5 bases, leaving 7 bases not matched to a gene. CDR1 and CDR2 from the germline V gene are KGHSH and LQKENI. The CDR3 spells CASSPFGTGVNEQYF. The CDR3 DNA sequence: TGTGCCAGCTCACCGTTCGGGACAGGGGTAAACGAGCAGTACTTC.

This clone appeared a few times. Other DNA sequences in this sample translate to the same CDR3. The chain links TRBV4-1 to TRBJ2-1, with 7 bases lining up with TRBD2. Trimming took 2 bases from V and 0 from J; bases not matched to a gene: 10. Germline CDR1 reads MGHRA; CDR2 reads YSYEKL. This CDR3 comprises 18 residues. The CDR3 DNA follows: TGCGCCAGCAGCCAACCTCTAGCGGACCTAAGCTCCTACAATGAGCAGTTCTTC. Its protein product is CASSQPLADLSSYNEQFF.

The rearrangement joins TRBV5-1 to TRBJ2-3, with 8 nucleotides matching TRBD1. Germline trimming cut 8 bases from V and 0 bases from J; bases unmatched to any gene: 11. The length of the CDR3 is 16 residues. Germline lookup yields CDR1 SGHRS and CDR2 YFSETQ. The CDR3 is CASLHGQGHSTDTQYF. CDR3 coding DNA: TGCGCCAGTCTACACGGACAGGGCCATAGCACAGATACGCAGTATTTT. Supplemented by reference TRBV5-1 and TRBJ2-3, the full variable domain reads KAGVTQTPRYLIKTRGQQVTLSCSPISGHRSVSWYQQTPGQGLQFLFEYFSETQRNKGNFPGRFSGRQFSNSRSEMNVSTLELGDSALYLCASLHGQGHSTDTQYFGPGTRLTVL.

The chain combines TRBV25-1 with TRBJ2-7; 9 bases match TRBD2. Unmatched junction bases numbered 5, after V lost 3 bases and J lost 5 bases. Looked up from germline, CDR1 is MGHDK and CDR2 is SYGVNS. This CDR3 has 14 residues. The CDR3 sequence is CASSDSGRYNEQYF. CDR3 DNA: TGTGCCAGCAGTGACAGCGGGAGGTACAACGAGCAGTACTTC.

The V and J genes are TRBV28 and TRBJ1-1; TRBD1 is a possible D gene (6 bases). V was pared by 2 bases and J by 10 bases, with 8 bases between. The CDR3 is 11 amino acids. Germline V gene sequence: CDR1 MDHEN, CDR2 SYDVKM. The DNA of the CDR3 is TGTGCCAGCAGTTTAATGGGGGCAGCTTTCTTT. Translation gives CASSLMGAAFF.

The chain employs TRBV6-4 and TRBJ1-1, with D hard to call. The V gene lost 6 bases and the J gene lost 4 bases, with 12 bases spanning the gap. Germline V lookup: CDR1 MRHNA, CDR2 SNTAGT. This CDR3 has 13 residues. CDR3: CASSTLEGTEAFF. Here the CDR3 DNA reads TGTGCCAGCAGCACCCTTGAGGGCACTGAAGCTTTCTTT.

The chain combines TRBV7-9 with TRBJ2-3; D is possibly TRBD2 (5 bases). The CDR3 loop spans 15 amino acids. With 3 bases removed from V and 0 bases from J, the gap between germline ends came to 10 bases. Germline CDR1 reads SEHNR; CDR2 reads FQNEAQ (reference sequence). The chain's CDR3 is CASSFSRTSTDTQYF. In DNA form, the CDR3 reads TGTGCCAGCAGCTTTTCACGGACTAGCACAGATACGCAGTATTTT.

This chain links TRBV18 with TRBJ2-5; a possible D gene is TRBD2 (5 bases). V was shortened by 4 bases and J by 1 base, with 25 bases between the two germline ends. Germline assignment: CDR1 KGHSH and CDR2 LQKENI. CDR3 length equals 19 residues. The CDR3 sequence is CASSQTRKMPTGGQETQYF. DNA for the CDR3: TGTGCCAGCTCACAGACGAGAAAGATGCCCACCGGAGGCCAAGAGACCCAGTACTTC.

V usage is TRBV2 and J usage is TRBJ2-1; the D gene is possibly TRBD2 (6 bases). The length of the CDR3 is 18 residues. Per the germline V gene, CDR1 is SNHLY and CDR2 is FYNNEI. With 8 bases removed from V and 4 bases from J, the gap between germline ends came to 27 bases. CDR3 coding DNA: TGTGCCAGCCTGGGGCGGGTGGGAGGATCGGTGAAATACAATGAGCAGTTCTTC. Translation: CASLGRVGGSVKYNEQFF.

There are a few counts of this clone. The V call is TRBV5-4, the J call TRBJ2-1; the match to TRBD2 covers 7 bases. Germline CDR1 reads SGHNT; CDR2 reads YYREEE (reference sequence). The CDR3 is made up of 13 amino acids. Losses at the gene ends were 4 bases for V and 6 bases for J; bases not matched to a gene: 4. CDR3 bases: TGTGCCAGCAGCCGGGGCGGGGGCAATGAGCAGTTCTTC. Its protein product is CASSRGGGNEQFF. Looking up the rest from reference TRBV5-4 and TRBJ2-1 gives the full variable domain: ETGVTQSPTHLIKTRGQQVTLRCSSQSGHNTVSWYQQALGQGPQFIFQYYREEENGRGNFPPRFSGLQFPNYSSELNVNALELDDSALYLCASSRGGGNEQFFGPGTRLTVL.